These T cell receptor beta chains were read from a single sample in a study of neurological immune-mediated disorders. TCRdb called the 5' RACE reads again in MiXCR, with one record for every CDR3 protein. This sample has about 30,000 distinct CDR3 sequences, with 15% to 20% found just once. Sequencing was done on a sample of CD4+ T cells from blood. These receptors were obtained from a female donor with HTLV-1-associated myelopathy (HAM/TSP). Each CDR3 is given with its conserved first and last residue. Each record gives: CDR3 protein, CDR3 DNA, D gene, V gene, J gene, clone size. The D gene is left open where the match is weak. Where a row states a size, it is once, few, many or the class of an expanded clone; other rows omit it.

CSAGLKNTEAFF	TGCAGTGCTGGACTGAAGAACACTGAAGCTTTCTTT	-	TRBV20-1	TRBJ1-1	many
CSAFRGRYYQPQHF	TGCAGTGCCTTCCGAGGACGGTATTATCAGCCCCAGCATTTT	-	TRBV20-1	TRBJ1-5	many
CSARGTGVGELFF	TGCAGTGCTAGGGGAACAGGGGTCGGGGAGCTGTTTTTT	TRBD1	TRBV20-1	TRBJ2-2	many
CASSLAFLAKNIQYF	TGTGCCAGCAGCTTGGCCTTTCTGGCCAAAAACATTCAGTACTTC	-	TRBV7-2	TRBJ2-4	many
CASSELAGGFTDTQYF	TGTGCCAGCAGTGAACTAGCGGGGGGCTTCACAGATACGCAGTATTTT	TRBD2	TRBV25-1	TRBJ2-3	medium-sized
CASNRDGETQYF	TGTGCCAGCAACAGGGACGGAGAGACCCAGTACTTC	-	TRBV2	TRBJ2-5	many
CASSAYGLALSQETQYF	TGTGCCAGCAGCGCCTACGGACTAGCGTTATCACAAGAGACCCAGTACTTC	TRBD2	TRBV9	TRBJ2-5	many
CASSLRPGPVEQFF	TGTGCCAGCAGCTTAAGACCCGGGCCAGTCGAGCAGTTCTTC	-	TRBV7-2	TRBJ2-1	many
CASSLGDRDTGELFF	TGCGCCAGCAGCTTGGGGGACAGGGACACCGGGGAGCTGTTTTTT	TRBD1	TRBV5-1	TRBJ2-2	medium-sized
CASSLAVSSTDTQYF	TGCGCCAGCAGCTTGGCCGTTAGTAGCACAGATACGCAGTATTTT	-	TRBV5-1	TRBJ2-3	-
CASSLGLARLTDTQYF	TGTGCCAGCAGCCTGGGGCTAGCGAGACTCACAGATACGCAGTATTTT	-	TRBV11-1	TRBJ2-3	-
CASSPWGTGNQPQHF	TGTGCCAGCAGCCCCTGGGGAACCGGCAATCAGCCCCAGCATTTT	-	TRBV12-3/TRBV12-4	TRBJ1-5	medium-sized
CASSPLAAGETEAFF	TGTGCCAGCAGCCCCCTGGCCGCAGGGGAGACTGAAGCTTTCTTT	-	TRBV7-9	TRBJ1-1	-
CSASKTTNTEAFF	TGCAGTGCTAGCAAGACAACGAACACTGAAGCTTTCTTT	-	TRBV20-1	TRBJ1-1	-
CSASFQETQYF	TGCAGTGCTAGTTTCCAAGAGACCCAGTACTTC	-	TRBV20-1	TRBJ2-5	many
CASTQLGSTYEQYF	TGTGCCAGCACCCAGCTGGGATCGACTTACGAGCAGTACTTC	-	TRBV6-1	TRBJ2-7	many
CASSLTGLSTDTQYF	TGCGCCAGCAGCTTGACAGGGCTTAGCACAGATACGCAGTATTTT	-	TRBV5-1	TRBJ2-3	-
CATSRDGRVVETQYF	TGTGCCACCAGCAGAGATGGTAGGGTGGTGGAGACCCAGTACTTC	-	TRBV15	TRBJ2-5	many
CASSQDVHEQYF	TGTGCCAGCAGCCAAGATGTCCACGAGCAGTACTTC	-	TRBV14	TRBJ2-7	-
CASSGTGGGYNEQFF	TGTGCCAGTAGTGGGACAGGGGGAGGGTACAATGAGCAGTTCTTC	TRBD1	TRBV19	TRBJ2-1	many
CASRPSGRFAYEQYF	TGTGCCAGCAGACCTAGCGGGAGGTTCGCCTACGAGCAGTACTTC	TRBD2	TRBV7-9	TRBJ2-7	few
CASSESDSNQPQHF	TGCGCCAGCAGTGAGTCTGATAGCAATCAGCCCCAGCATTTT	-	TRBV10-2	TRBJ1-5	many
CASSLGGTVREQYF	TGTGCCAGCAGCTTAGGGGGGACAGTTCGCGAGCAGTACTTC	TRBD1	TRBV7-2	TRBJ2-7	many
CASSSSRFANYGYTF	TGTGCCAGCAGTTCTAGCCGGTTCGCTAACTATGGCTACACCTTC	-	TRBV7-9	TRBJ1-2	many
CASSEGTGAFF	TGTGCCAGCAGCGAAGGGACAGGAGCTTTCTTT	TRBD1	TRBV28	TRBJ1-1	many
CASSGPGPGLVGYTF	TGTGCCAGCAGCGGGCCGGGCCCCGGGTTGGTAGGCTACACCTTC	-	TRBV9	TRBJ1-2	medium-sized
CASSLASNNEQFF	TGTGCCAGCAGCTTAGCGTCTAACAATGAGCAGTTCTTC	-	TRBV7-8	TRBJ2-1	many
CASSLTPGQGRDTQYF	TGTGCCAGCAGTCTAACGCCGGGACAGGGTAGAGATACGCAGTATTTT	TRBD1	TRBV12-3/TRBV12-4	TRBJ2-3	many
CASSSGGQYNEQFF	TGCGCCAGCAGCTCAGGCGGGCAGTACAATGAGCAGTTCTTC	-	TRBV5-1	TRBJ2-1	many